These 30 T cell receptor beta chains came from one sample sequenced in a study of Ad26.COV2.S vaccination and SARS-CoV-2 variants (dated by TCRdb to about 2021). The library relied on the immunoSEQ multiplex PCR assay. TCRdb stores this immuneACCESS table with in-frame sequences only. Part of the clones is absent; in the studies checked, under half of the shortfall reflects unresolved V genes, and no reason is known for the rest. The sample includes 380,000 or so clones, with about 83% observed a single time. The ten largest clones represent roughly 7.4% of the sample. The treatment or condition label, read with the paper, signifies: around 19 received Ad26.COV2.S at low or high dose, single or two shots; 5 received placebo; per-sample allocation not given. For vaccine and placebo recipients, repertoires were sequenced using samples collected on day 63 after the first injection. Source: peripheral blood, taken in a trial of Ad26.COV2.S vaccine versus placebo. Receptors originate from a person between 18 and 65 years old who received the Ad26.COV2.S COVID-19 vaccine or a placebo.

In DNA form, the CDR3 reads TGCGCCAGCAGTCAATCAACAGCCGGGACTAGCTCCCGAAGGGTTTTCCAAGAGACCCAGTACTTC. Translating gives CASSQSTAGTSSRRVFQETQYF. V is TRBV23-1 and J is TRBJ2-5, with 9 bases aligning to TRBD2. TRBV23-1 is placed among ORFs of uncertain function. V was clipped by 0 bases and J by 1 base; unmatched bases: 21. CDR3 length: 22 residues.

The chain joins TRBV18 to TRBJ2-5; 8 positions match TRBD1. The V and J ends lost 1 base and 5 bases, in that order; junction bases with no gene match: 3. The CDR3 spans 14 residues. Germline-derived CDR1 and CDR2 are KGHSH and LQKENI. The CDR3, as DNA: TGTGCCAGCTCACCACGGACAGGGAAGGAGACCCAGTACTTC. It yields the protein CASSPRTGKETQYF.

The CDR3 sequence: CASREYRQVTNEQFF. CDR3 DNA: TGTGCCAGCAGGGAATACCGACAGGTAACCAATGAGCAGTTCTTC. The rearrangement joins TRBV2 to TRBJ2-1, with D possibly matching TRBD1 (6 bases). CDR3 length equals 15 residues. CDR1 and CDR2 from the germline V gene are SNHLY and FYNNEI. V was shortened by 6 bases and J by 6 bases, with 18 bases between the two germline ends.

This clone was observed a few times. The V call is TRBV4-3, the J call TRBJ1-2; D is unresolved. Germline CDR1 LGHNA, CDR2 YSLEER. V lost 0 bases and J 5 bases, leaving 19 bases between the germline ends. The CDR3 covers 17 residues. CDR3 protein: CASSQDTSWLRRYGYTF. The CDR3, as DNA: TGCGCCAGCAGCCAAGATACTTCTTGGCTCCGGAGGTATGGCTACACCTTC.

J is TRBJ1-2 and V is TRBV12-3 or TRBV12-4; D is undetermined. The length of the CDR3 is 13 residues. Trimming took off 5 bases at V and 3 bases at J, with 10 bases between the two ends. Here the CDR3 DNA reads TGTGCCAGCAGTCCCATTCTCGACTATGGCTACACCTTC. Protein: CASSPILDYGYTF.

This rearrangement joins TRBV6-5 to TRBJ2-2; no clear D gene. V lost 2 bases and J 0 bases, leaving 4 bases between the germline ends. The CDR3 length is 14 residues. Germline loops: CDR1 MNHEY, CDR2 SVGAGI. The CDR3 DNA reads TGTGCCAGCAGTTACGCAGCGAACACCGGGGAGCTGTTTTTT. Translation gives CASSYAANTGELFF.

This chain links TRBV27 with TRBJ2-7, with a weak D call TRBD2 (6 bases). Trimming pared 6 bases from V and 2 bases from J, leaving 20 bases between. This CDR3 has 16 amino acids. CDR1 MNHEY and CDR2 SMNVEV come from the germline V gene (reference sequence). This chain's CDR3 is CASRKYLALKTYEQYF. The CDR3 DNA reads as TGTGCCAGCAGAAAGTACCTAGCGTTGAAGACCTACGAGCAGTACTTC.

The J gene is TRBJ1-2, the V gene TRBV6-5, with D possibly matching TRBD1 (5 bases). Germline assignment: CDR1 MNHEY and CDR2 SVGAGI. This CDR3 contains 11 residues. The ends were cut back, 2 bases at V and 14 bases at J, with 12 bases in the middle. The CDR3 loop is CASSYGDRSTF. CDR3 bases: TGTGCCAGCAGTTACGGGGACCGCTCTACCTTC.

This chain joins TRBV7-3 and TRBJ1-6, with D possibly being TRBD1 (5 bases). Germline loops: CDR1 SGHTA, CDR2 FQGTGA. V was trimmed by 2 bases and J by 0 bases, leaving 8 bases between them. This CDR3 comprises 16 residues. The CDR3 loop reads CASSLRGSSYNSPLHF. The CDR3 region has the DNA TGTGCCAGCAGCTTACGGGGGAGCTCCTATAATTCACCCCTCCACTTT. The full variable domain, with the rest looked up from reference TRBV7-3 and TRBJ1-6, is GAGVSQTPSNKVTEKGKYVELRCDPISGHTALYWYRQSLGQGPEFLIYFQGTGAADDSGLPNDRFFAVRPEGSVSTLKIQRTERGDSAVYLCASSLRGSSYNSPLHFGNGTRLTVT.

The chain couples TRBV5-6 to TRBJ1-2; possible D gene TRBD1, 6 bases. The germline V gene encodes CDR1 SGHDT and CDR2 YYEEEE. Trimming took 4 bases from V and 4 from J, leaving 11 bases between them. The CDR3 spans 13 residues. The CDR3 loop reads CASSPGDVYGYTF. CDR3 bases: TGTGCCAGCAGCCCAGGGGACGTCTATGGCTACACCTTC.

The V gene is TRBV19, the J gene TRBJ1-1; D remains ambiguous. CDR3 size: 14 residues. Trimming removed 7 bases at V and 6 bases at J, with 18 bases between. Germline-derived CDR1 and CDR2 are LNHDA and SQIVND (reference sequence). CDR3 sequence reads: CASMHKGRAAEAFF. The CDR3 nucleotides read TGTGCCAGTATGCACAAGGGTAGGGCGGCTGAAGCTTTCTTT.

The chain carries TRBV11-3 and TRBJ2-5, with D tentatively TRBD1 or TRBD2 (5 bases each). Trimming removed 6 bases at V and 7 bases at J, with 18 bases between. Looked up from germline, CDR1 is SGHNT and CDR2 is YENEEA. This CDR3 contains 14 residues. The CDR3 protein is CASRFGTAWGTQYF. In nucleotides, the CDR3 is TGTGCCAGCAGGTTCGGGACCGCCTGGGGGACCCAGTACTTC.

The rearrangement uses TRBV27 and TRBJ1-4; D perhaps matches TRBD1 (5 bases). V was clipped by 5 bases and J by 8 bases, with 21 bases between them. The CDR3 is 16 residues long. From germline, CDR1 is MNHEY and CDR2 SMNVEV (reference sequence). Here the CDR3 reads CASSADNSVDDEKLFF. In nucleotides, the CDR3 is TGTGCCAGCAGTGCGGACAACTCGGTGGATGACGAAAAACTGTTTTTT.

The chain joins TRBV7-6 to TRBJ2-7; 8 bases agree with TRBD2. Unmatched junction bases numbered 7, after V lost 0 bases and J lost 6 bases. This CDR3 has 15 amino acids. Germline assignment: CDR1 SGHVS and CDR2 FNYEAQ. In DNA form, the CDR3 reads TGTGCCAGCAGCTTAGCGGCGGGGGGCGCTTCCGAGCAGTACTTC. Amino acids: CASSLAAGGASEQYF.

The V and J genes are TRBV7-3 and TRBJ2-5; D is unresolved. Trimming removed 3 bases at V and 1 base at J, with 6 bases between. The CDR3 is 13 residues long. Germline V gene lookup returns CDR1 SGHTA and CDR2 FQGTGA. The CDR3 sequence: CASSFGPQETQYF. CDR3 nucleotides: TGTGCCAGCAGCTTTGGACCCCAAGAGACCCAGTACTTC.

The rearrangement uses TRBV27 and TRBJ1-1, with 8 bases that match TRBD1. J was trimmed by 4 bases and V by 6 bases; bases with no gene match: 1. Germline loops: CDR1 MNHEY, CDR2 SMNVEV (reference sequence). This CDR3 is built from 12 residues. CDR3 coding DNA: TGTGCCAGCAGGACAGGGGTCACTGAAGCTTTCTTT. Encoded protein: CASRTGVTEAFF.

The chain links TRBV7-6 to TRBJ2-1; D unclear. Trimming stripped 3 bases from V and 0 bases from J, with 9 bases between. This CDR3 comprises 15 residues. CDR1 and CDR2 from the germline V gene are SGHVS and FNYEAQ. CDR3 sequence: CASSFSSYSYNEQFF. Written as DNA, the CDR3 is TGTGCCAGCAGCTTCTCTAGTTACTCCTACAATGAGCAGTTCTTC.

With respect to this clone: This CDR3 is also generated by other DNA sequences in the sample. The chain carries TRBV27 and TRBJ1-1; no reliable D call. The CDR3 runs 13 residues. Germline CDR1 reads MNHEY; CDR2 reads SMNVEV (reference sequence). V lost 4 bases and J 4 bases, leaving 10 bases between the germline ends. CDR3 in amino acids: CASSYKGGTEAFF. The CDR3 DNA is TGTGCCAGCAGTTATAAGGGAGGCACTGAAGCTTTCTTT.

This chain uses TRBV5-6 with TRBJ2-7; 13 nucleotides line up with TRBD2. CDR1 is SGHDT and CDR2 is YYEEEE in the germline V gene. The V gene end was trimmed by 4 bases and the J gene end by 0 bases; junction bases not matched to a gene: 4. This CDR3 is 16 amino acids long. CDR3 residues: CASSQGTSGNSYEQYF. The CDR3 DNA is TGTGCCAGCAGCCAAGGGACTAGCGGGAACTCCTACGAGCAGTACTTC.

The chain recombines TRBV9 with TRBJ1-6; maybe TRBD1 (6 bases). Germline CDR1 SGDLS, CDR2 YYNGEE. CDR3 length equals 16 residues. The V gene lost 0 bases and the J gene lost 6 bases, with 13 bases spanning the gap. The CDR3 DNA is TGTGCCAGCAGCGTAGAGCCCAGGGGTGGTAATTCACCCCTCCACTTT. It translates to CASSVEPRGGNSPLHF.

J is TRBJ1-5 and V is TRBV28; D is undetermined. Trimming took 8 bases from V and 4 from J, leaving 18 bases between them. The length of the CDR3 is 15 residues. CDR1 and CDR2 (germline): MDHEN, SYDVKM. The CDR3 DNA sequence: TGTGCCAGCTTACGGGCGGATTCCCAAAATCAGCCCCAGCATTTT. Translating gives CASLRADSQNQPQHF.

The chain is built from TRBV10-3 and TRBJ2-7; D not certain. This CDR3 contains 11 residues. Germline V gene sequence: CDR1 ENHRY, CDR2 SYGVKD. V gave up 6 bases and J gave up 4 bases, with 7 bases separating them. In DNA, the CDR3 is TGTGCCATCAGCCCCGGGTACGAGCAGTACTTC. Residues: CAISPGYEQYF.

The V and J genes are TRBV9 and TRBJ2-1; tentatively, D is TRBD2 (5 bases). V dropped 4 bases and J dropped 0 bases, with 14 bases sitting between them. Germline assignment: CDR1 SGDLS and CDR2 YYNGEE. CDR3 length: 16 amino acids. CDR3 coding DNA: TGTGCCAGCAGCCCCGACGGGGAAAGCTCCTACAATGAGCAGTTCTTC. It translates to CASSPDGESSYNEQFF.

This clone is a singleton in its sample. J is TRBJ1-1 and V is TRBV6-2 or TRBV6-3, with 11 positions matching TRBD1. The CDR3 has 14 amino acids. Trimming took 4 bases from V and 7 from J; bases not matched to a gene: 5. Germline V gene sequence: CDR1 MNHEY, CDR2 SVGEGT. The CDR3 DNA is TGTGCCAGCAGTTTCGGACAGGGGGCAAATGAAGCTTTCTTT. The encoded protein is CASSFGQGANEAFF.

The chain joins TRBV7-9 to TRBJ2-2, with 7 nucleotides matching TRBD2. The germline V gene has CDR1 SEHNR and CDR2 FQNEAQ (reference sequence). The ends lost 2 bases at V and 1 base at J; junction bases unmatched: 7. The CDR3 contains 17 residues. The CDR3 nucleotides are TGTGCCAGCAGCTTATGGTGGACTAGTTGGAACACCGGGGAGCTGTTTTTT. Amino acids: CASSLWWTSWNTGELFF. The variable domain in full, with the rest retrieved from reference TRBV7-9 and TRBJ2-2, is DTGVSQNPRHKITKRGQNVTFRCDPISEHNRLYWYRQTLGQGPEFLTYFQNEAQLEKSRLLSDRFSAERPKGSFSTLEIQRTEQGDSAMYLCASSLWWTSWNTGELFFGEGSRLTVL.

CDR3 protein: CASSSGHPYEQYF. In DNA form, the CDR3 reads TGTGCCAGCAGTTCGGGGCATCCCTACGAGCAGTACTTC. V usage is TRBV6-5 and J usage is TRBJ2-7; D may correspond to TRBD1 or TRBD2 (5 bases each). This CDR3 has 13 amino acids. CDR1 and CDR2 (germline): MNHEY, SVGAGI. The V end was cut by 4 bases, the J end by 2 bases, with 9 bases between.

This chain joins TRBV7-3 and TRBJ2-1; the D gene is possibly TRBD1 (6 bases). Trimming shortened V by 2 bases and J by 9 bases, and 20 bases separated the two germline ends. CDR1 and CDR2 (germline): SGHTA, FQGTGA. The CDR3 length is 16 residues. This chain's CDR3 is CASSLLVGAPLGEQFF. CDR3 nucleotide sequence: TGTGCCAGCAGCTTATTGGTGGGGGCCCCCCTAGGTGAGCAGTTCTTC.

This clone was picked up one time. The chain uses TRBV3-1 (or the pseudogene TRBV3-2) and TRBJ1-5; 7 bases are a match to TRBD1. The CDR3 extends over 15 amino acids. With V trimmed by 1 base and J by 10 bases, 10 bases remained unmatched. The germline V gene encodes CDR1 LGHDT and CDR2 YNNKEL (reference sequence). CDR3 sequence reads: CASSQAFGTVSPQHF. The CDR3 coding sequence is TGTGCCAGCAGCCAAGCGTTCGGGACAGTCAGCCCCCAGCATTTT.

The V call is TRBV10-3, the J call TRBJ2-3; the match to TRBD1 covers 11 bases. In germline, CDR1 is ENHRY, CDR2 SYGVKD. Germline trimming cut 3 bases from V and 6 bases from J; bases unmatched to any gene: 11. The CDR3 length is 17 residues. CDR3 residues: CAISDPSGTGGFDTQYF. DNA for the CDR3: TGTGCCATCAGTGACCCTTCCGGGACAGGGGGTTTCGATACGCAGTATTTT.

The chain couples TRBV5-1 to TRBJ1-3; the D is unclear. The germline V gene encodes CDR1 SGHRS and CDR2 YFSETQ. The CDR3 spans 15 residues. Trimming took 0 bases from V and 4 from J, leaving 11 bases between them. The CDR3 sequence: CASSLEGLRGNTIYF. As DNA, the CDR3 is TGCGCCAGCAGCTTGGAGGGTTTAAGGGGAAACACCATATATTTT.